This T cell receptor (beta chain) was documented in a study of cytomegalovirus exposure and HLA in healthy donors. V gave up 5 bases and J gave up 8 bases; unmatched junction bases: 6. The CDR3 has 14 residues. Germline CDR1 is SEHNR and CDR2 is FQNEAQ (reference sequence). This PCR relied on a set of 60 Vbeta primers and 13 Jbeta primers. Clones were sequenced by immunoSEQ multiplex PCR, and TCRdb holds only the in-frame ones, with some missing. This sample has roughly 150,000 clones; 65% to 90% occur once, and the top ten carry approximately 2.2%. This chain connects TRBV7-9 to TRBJ1-2; TRBD1 matches at 12 bases. This clonotype was obtained from a male donor in good health and CMV-seronegative. The sequenced sample consisted of PBMCs. The CDR3 DNA reads as TGTGCCAGCAGCCAAGGGACAGGGGGCGAGGGCTACACCTTC. It yields the protein CASSQGTGGEGYTF.